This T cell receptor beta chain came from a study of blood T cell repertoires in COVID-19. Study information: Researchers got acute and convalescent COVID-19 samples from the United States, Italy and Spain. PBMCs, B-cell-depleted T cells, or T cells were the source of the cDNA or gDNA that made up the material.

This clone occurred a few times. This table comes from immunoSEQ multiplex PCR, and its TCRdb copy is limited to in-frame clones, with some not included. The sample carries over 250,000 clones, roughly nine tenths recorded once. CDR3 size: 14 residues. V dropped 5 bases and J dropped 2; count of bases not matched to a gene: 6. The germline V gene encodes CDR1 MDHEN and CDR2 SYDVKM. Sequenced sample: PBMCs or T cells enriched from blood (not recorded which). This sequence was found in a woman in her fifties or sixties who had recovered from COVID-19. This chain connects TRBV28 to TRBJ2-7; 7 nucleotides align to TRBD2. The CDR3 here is CASSEGRGTYEQYF. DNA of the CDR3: TGTGCCAGCAGTGAGGGGAGGGGCACCTACGAGCAGTACTTC. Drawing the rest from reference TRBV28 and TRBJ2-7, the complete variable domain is DVKVTQSSRYLVKRTGEKVFLECVQDMDHENMFWYRQDPGLGLRLIYFSYDVKMKEKGDIPEGYSVSREKKERFSLILESASTNQTSMYLCASSEGRGTYEQYFGPGTRLTVT.